This is a list of T cell receptor beta chains from one sample in a study of CD8 T cells in Susac syndrome. TCRdb called the immunoSEQ multiplex PCR reads again in MiXCR, with one record for every CDR3 protein. The sample yields around 80,000 distinct CDR3 sequences, around 93% seen once. The sequenced sample consisted of CD8+ T cells from PBMCs. Receptors originate from a human donor with Susac syndrome. Both conserved end residues are part of each CDR3. The order of the fields is V gene, D gene, clone size, J gene, CDR3 DNA, CDR3 protein. A D gene is named only where the DNA matches it firmly. Clone size appears in some rows only: once, few, many, or a class for an expanded clone.

>TRBV19|NA|NA|TRBJ1-5
TGTGCCAGTAGTACCATTAGGAGGGGTTCGGGTCAGCCCCAGCATTTT
CASSTIRRGSGQPQHF
>TRBV7-3|NA|few|TRBJ2-7
TGTGCCAGCAGCTTAAATGCAGGAGGGGACGAGCAGTACTTC
CASSLNAGGDEQYF
>TRBV27|NA|NA|TRBJ1-1
TGTGCCAGCAGTTTCCGGCACCGGCTCGACCGATTCAACACTGAAGCTTTCTTT
CASSFRHRLDRFNTEAFF
>TRBV6-2/TRBV6-3|TRBD2|NA|TRBJ2-2
TGTGCCAGCAGTTCCCACCTTCTAGGAGGGGAGGGCCTCGCGAACACCGGGGAGCTGTTTTTT
CASSSHLLGGEGLANTGELFF
>TRBV11-2|TRBD2|NA|TRBJ2-1
TGTGCCAGCAGCTTAGAGTTGGGACTAGCGGGATACAATGAGCAGTTCTTC
CASSLELGLAGYNEQFF
>TRBV7-2|NA|NA|TRBJ2-1
TGTGCCAGCAGCTTAGACAGGGCGAGCTCCTACAATGAGCAGTTCTTC
CASSLDRASSYNEQFF
>TRBV28|NA|once|TRBJ2-1
TGTGCCAGCAGTTTCCCCGGGAGCTCCTACAATGAGCAGTTCTTC
CASSFPGSSYNEQFF
>TRBV28|TRBD2|NA|TRBJ2-1
TGTGCCAGCAGTTTAGTGGGAGGGGTGTCCTACAATGAGCAGTTCTTC
CASSLVGGVSYNEQFF
>TRBV3-1|TRBD1|NA|TRBJ2-1
TGTGCCAGCAGCTCCTCGGGACAGGGGATAGATGAGCAGTTCTTC
CASSSSGQGIDEQFF
>TRBV30|TRBD1|NA|TRBJ1-1
TGTGCCTGGAGTGTCTGGTCAGGGGGCCGGAGAAACACTGAAGCTTTCTTT
CAWSVWSGGRRNTEAFF
>TRBV12-3/TRBV12-4|TRBD1|once|TRBJ2-7
TGTGCCAGCAGTTCCCGGGACAGGGAATTCTACGAGCAGTACTTC
CASSSRDREFYEQYF
>TRBV4-3|TRBD2|NA|TRBJ2-5
TGCGCCAGCAGCCAGACTAGCGGGAGGCGAGAGACCCAGTACTTC
CASSQTSGRRETQYF
>TRBV27|TRBD1|NA|TRBJ2-3
TGTGCCAGCACCACGGGACAGGGCCTAGATACGCAGTATTTT
CASTTGQGLDTQYF
>TRBV19|TRBD1|NA|TRBJ2-2
TGTGCCAGTAGTTCCCCGGGACAGATCTCGAACACCGGGGAGCTGTTTTTT
CASSSPGQISNTGELFF
>TRBV19|TRBD1|NA|TRBJ1-1
TGTGCCAGTAGTATAGCCCTTGGACAGGGTAACACTGAAGCTTTCTTT
CASSIALGQGNTEAFF
>TRBV9|TRBD1|NA|TRBJ1-4
TGTGCCAGCAGCGCGACCGGGACAGGTGTTGTGGGGGGACTGGCTAATGAAAAACTGTTTTTT
CASSATGTGVVGGLANEKLFF